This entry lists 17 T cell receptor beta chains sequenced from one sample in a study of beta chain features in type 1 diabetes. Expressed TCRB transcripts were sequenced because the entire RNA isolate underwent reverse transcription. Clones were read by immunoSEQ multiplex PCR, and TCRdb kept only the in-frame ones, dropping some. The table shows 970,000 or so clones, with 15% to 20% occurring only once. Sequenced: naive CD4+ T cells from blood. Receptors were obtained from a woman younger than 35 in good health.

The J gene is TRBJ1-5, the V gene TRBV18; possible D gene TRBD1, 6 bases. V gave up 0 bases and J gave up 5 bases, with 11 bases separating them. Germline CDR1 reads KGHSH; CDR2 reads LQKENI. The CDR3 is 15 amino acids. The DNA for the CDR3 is TGTGCCAGCTCACCACCCGGGACACAATATCAGCCCCAGCATTTT. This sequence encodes CASSPPGTQYQPQHF.

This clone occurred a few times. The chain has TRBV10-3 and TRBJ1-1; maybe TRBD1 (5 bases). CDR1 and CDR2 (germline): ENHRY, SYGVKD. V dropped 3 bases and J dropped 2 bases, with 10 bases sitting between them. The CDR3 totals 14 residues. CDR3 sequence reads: CAISDPQGNTEAFF. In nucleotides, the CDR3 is TGTGCCATCAGTGATCCCCAGGGCAACACTGAAGCTTTCTTT.

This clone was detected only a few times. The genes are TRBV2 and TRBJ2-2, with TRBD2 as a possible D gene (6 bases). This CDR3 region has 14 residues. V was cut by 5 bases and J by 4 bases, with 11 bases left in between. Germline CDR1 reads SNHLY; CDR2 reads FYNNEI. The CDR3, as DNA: TGTGCCAGCAGTCCAGCGGGTGGCACCGGGGAGCTGTTTTTT. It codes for CASSPAGGTGELFF.

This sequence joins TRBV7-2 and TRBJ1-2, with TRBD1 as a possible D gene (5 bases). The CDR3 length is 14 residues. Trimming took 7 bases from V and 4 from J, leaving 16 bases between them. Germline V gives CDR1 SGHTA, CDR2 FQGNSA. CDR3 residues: CASTRSGDGYGYTF. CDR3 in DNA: TGTGCCAGCACGAGGTCGGGGGATGGCTATGGCTACACCTTC.

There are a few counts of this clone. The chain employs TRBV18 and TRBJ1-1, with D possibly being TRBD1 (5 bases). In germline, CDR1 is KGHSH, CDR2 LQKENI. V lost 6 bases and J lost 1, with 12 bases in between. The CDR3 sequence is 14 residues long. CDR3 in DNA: TGTGCCAGCTCGTCGGGGGGTACGAACACTGAAGCTTTCTTT. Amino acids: CASSSGGTNTEAFF.

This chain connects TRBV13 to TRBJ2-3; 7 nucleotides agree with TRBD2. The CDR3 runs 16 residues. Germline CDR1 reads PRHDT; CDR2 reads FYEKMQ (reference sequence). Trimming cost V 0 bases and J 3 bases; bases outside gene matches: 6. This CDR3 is CASSLGPGGFTDTQYF. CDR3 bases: TGTGCCAGCAGCTTAGGACCGGGAGGTTTTACAGATACGCAGTATTTT.

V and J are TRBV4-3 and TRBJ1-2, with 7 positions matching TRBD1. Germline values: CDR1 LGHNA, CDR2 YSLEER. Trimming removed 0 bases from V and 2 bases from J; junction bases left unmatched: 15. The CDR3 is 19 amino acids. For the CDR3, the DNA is TGCGCCAGCAGCCAAGATTTTAGACAGGGAGGTGGGCAGAACTATGGCTACACCTTC. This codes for CASSQDFRQGGGQNYGYTF.

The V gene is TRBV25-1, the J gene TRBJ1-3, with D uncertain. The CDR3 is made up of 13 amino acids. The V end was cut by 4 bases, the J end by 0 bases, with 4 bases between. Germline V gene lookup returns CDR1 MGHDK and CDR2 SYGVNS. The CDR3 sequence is CASSAISGNTIYF. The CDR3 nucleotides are TGTGCCAGCAGTGCGATCTCTGGAAACACCATATATTTT.

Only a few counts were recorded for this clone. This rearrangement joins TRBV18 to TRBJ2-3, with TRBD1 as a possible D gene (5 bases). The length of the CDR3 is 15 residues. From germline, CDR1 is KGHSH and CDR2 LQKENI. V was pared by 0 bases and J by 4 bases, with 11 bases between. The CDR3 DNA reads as TGTGCCAGCTCACCACCCTCGCAGGGCCCAGATACGCAGTATTTT. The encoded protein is CASSPPSQGPDTQYF. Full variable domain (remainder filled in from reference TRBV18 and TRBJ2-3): NAGVMQNPRHLVRRRGQEARLRCSPMKGHSHVYWYRQLPEEGLKFMVYLQKENIIDESGMPKERFSAEFPKEGPSILRIQQVVRGDSAAYFCASSPPSQGPDTQYFGPGTRLTVL.

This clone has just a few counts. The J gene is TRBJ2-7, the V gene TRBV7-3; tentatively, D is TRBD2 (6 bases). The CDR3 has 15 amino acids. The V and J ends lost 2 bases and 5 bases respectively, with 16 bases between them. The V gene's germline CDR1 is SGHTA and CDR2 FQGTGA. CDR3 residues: CASSLGGAWSDEQYF. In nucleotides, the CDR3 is TGTGCCAGCAGCTTAGGAGGGGCTTGGAGCGACGAGCAGTACTTC.

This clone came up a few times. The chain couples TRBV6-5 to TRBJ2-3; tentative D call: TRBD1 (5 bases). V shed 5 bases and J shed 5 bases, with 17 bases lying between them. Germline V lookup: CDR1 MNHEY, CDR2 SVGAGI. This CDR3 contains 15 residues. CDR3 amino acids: CASSPQGLRVDTQYF. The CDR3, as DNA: TGTGCCAGCAGTCCCCAGGGCCTAAGGGTAGATACGCAGTATTTT.

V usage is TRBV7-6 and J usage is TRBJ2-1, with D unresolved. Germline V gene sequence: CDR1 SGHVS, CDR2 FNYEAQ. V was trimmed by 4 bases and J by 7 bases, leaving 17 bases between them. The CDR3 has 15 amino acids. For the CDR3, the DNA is TGTGCCAGCAGCTCCCGTTCAGGCCGGCTGAATGAGCAGTTCTTC. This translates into CASSSRSGRLNEQFF.

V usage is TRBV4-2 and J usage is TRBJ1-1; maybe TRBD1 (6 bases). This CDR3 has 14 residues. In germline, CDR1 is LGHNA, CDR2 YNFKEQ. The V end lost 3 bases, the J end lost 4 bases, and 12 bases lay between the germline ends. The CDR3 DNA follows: TGTGCCAGCAGCCAGGGGGGCGTATCCACTGAAGCTTTCTTT. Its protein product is CASSQGGVSTEAFF.

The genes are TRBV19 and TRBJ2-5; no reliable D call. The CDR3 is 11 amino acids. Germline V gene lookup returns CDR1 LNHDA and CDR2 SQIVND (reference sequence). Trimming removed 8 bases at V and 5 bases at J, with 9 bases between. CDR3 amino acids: CASVDRETQYF. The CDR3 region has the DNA TGTGCCAGTGTCGATAGGGAGACCCAGTACTTC.

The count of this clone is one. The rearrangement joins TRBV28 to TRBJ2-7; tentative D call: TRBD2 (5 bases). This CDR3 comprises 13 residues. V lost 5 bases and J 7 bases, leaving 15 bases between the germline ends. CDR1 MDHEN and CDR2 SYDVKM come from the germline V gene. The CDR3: CASSPHGRGEQYF. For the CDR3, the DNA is TGTGCCAGCAGTCCGCACGGACGGGGTGAGCAGTACTTC.

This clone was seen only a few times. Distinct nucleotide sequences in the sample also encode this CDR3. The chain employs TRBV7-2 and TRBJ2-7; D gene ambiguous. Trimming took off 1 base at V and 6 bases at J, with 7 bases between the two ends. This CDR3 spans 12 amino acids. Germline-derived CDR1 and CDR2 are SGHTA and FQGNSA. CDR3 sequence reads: CASSLVGLEQYF. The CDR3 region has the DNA TGTGCCAGCAGCTTAGTAGGCCTCGAGCAGTACTTC.

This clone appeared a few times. In nucleotides, the CDR3 is TGCAGCGTTCTACTTAGCGGGAGCGGGCAAGAGACCCAGTACTTC. This translates into CSVLLSGSGQETQYF. This chain joins TRBV29-1 and TRBJ2-5; 9 bases agree with TRBD2. With 5 bases clipped from V and 2 bases from J, the junction kept 9 bases outside the gene matches. Germline V gene lookup returns CDR1 SQVTM and CDR2 ANQGSEA. This CDR3 comprises 15 residues.